This TCR beta chain was recovered during a study of PD-L1 blockade in urothelial cancer. Study background: Atezolizumab was started by patients at some point between 2014 and 2016 at 1,200 mg intravenously every 3 weeks.

Documented time point: peripheral blood 6 weeks after treatment start. Patients presented with locally advanced or metastatic urothelial carcinoma. Individual patients had between 1 and 8 samples, taken pretreatment and on-treatment. Added to each PCR by spiking were synthetic TCR analog templates. Data came from immunoSEQ multiplex PCR; TCRdb stores just in-frame clones and leaves some out. Here the sample spans around 47,000 clones, around 82% being singletons. V lost 4 bases, J lost 0 bases, and 6 bases stayed unmatched. Germline lookup yields CDR1 KGHSH and CDR2 LQKENI. The CDR3 sequence is 18 residues long.

This specimen was PBMCs, taken around atezolizumab (anti-PD-L1) treatment. This sequence originates from a man in his sixties with urothelial cancer. The V call is TRBV18, the J call TRBJ2-2; TRBD1 matches 12 bases. CDR3 nucleotides: TGTGCCAGCTCACAAACGGGACAGGGGGCCGCGAACACCGGGGAGCTGTTTTTT. Its protein is CASSQTGQGAANTGELFF.